This passage covers 29 T cell receptor beta chains from one sample sequenced in a study of a mutant IDH1 vaccine in newly diagnosed glioma. Assay used: immunoSEQ multiplex PCR; TCRdb lists only in-frame clones, some missing. This sample has fewer than 85,000 clones; 81% occur once, and the top ten carry approximately 5.4%. The sample's time point: week 47, end of study. Each dose of the vaccine consisted of 300 ug of mutant IDH1 20-mer peptide, with topical imiquimod. Their recognized antigens are unknown. The input for sequencing was PBMCs, taken from a glioma patient whose treatment included an IDH1 peptide vaccine. All receptors derive from a man in his forties with glioma.

The chain links TRBV19 to TRBJ2-2; 9 bases are a match to TRBD2. CDR3 length: 15 residues. The junction had 5 bases not matched to a gene; V was cut back by 4 bases and J by 5 bases. In germline, CDR1 is LNHDA, CDR2 SQIVND (reference sequence). DNA for the CDR3: TGTGCCAGTAGTAGCGGGGGGGCCCGTACCGGGGAGCTGTTTTTT. Translated, it gives CASSSGGARTGELFF.

The chain uses TRBV11-1 and TRBJ1-2; no clear D gene. V was clipped by 1 base and J by 4 bases, with 13 bases between them. CDR1 and CDR2 (germline): SGHAT, FQDESV (reference sequence). This CDR3 contains 15 residues. The chain's CDR3 is CASSLGIGRGYGYTF. The CDR3 bases are TGTGCCAGCAGCTTAGGAATCGGGCGGGGCTATGGCTACACCTTC.

This sequence joins TRBV5-5 and TRBJ1-2, with D perhaps TRBD1 (6 bases). The germline CDR1 and CDR2 sequences are SGHKS and YYEKEE (reference sequence). The CDR3 has 14 amino acids. V was cut by 4 bases and J by 6 bases, with 16 bases left in between. The DNA of the CDR3 is TGTGCCAGCAGCATGGGACAAGGCTTACATGGCTACACCTTC. It encodes CASSMGQGLHGYTF.

J is TRBJ2-3 and V is TRBV4-3; D unclear. The CDR3 has 17 amino acids. CDR1 is LGHNA and CDR2 is YSLEER in the germline V gene. V lost 0 bases and J 4 bases, leaving 17 bases between the germline ends. CDR3 DNA sequence: TGCGCCAGCAGCCAAGACCGCGGCTCTGATGGGGCAGATACGCAGTATTTT. Protein: CASSQDRGSDGADTQYF.

DNA of the CDR3: TGTGCCAGCAGTCAGAAACGGGGGGGATCAAATGGCTACACCTTC. Translation gives CASSQKRGGSNGYTF. This chain joins TRBV27 and TRBJ1-2; possibly TRBD1 for D (5 bases). The CDR3 has 15 amino acids. The germline V and J ends were trimmed by 5 bases and 6 bases, with 19 bases remaining between them. Germline CDR1 is MNHEY and CDR2 is SMNVEV (reference sequence).

The V call is TRBV10-2, the J call TRBJ2-1, with D perhaps being TRBD1 or TRBD2 (6 bases each). The CDR3 has 20 amino acids. V was trimmed by 0 bases and J by 0 bases, leaving 21 bases between them. Germline V lookup: CDR1 WSHSY, CDR2 SAAADI. CDR3 residues: CASSESRGLGASGSYNEQFF. For the CDR3, the DNA is TGCGCCAGCAGTGAGTCCCGGGGGTTGGGGGCAAGCGGCTCCTACAATGAGCAGTTCTTC.

The V call is TRBV5-1, the J call TRBJ2-3, with D possibly matching TRBD2 (5 bases). Germline V gene sequence: CDR1 SGHRS, CDR2 YFSETQ. The CDR3 consists of 12 residues. The V gene lost 4 bases and the J gene lost 5 bases, with 8 bases spanning the gap. The CDR3 DNA reads as TGCGCCAGCAGCACCGGACTAGATACGCAGTATTTT. It specifies CASSTGLDTQYF.

The chain couples TRBV28 to TRBJ1-1, with no clear D. Trimming took 3 bases from V and 3 from J, leaving 11 bases between them. The CDR3 extends over 14 amino acids. From germline, CDR1 is MDHEN and CDR2 SYDVKM. CDR3 in amino acids: CASSFLGGDTEAFF. The CDR3, as DNA: TGTGCCAGCAGTTTTTTGGGTGGGGACACTGAAGCTTTCTTT.

V is TRBV5-1 and J is TRBJ1-1; no clear D. Per germline, CDR1 SGHRS and CDR2 YFSETQ. This CDR3 region has 13 residues. Between the trimmed V and J ends, which lost 5 bases and 0 bases, there was a span of 8 bases. The chain's CDR3 is CASSSPLNTEAFF. CDR3 coding DNA: TGCGCCAGCAGTTCCCCCCTGAACACTGAAGCTTTCTTT. The whole variable domain, remainder taken from reference TRBV5-1 and TRBJ1-1, is KAGVTQTPRYLIKTRGQQVTLSCSPISGHRSVSWYQQTPGQGLQFLFEYFSETQRNKGNFPGRFSGRQFSNSRSEMNVSTLELGDSALYLCASSSPLNTEAFFGQGTRLTVV.

The V gene is TRBV5-1, the J gene TRBJ2-3, with a tentative D call TRBD1 (6 bases). CDR1 and CDR2 (germline): SGHRS, YFSETQ. This CDR3 has 16 amino acids. Deletions cut 6 bases from V and 5 bases from J, with 22 bases between. The CDR3 here is CASIQGFSFFGDTQYF. The CDR3 DNA sequence: TGCGCCAGCATACAGGGATTCTCTTTCTTCGGAGATACGCAGTATTTT.

V and J are TRBV28 and TRBJ1-2; tentatively, D is TRBD1 (5 bases). CDR3 size: 14 residues. V dropped 2 bases and J dropped 7 bases, with 14 bases sitting between them. The germline CDR1 and CDR2 sequences are MDHEN and SYDVKM. Here the CDR3 reads CASSLGTGLRGYTF. CDR3 nucleotides: TGTGCCAGCAGTTTAGGAACAGGCCTCCGTGGCTACACCTTC.

A few counts support this clone. The chain joins TRBV30 to TRBJ1-1; D is perhaps TRBD1 (5 bases). Germline CDR1 and CDR2: GTSNPN and SVGIG (reference sequence). V was shortened by 0 bases and J by 0 bases, with 8 bases between the two germline ends. This CDR3 has 14 residues. The CDR3 region is CAWSVPQVNTEAFF. CDR3 coding DNA: TGTGCCTGGAGTGTCCCACAGGTGAACACTGAAGCTTTCTTT.

The chain employs TRBV7-9 and TRBJ2-1, with D maybe TRBD2 (6 bases). V lost 5 bases, J lost 7 bases, and 6 bases lay in between. Germline lookup yields CDR1 SEHNR and CDR2 FQNEAQ (reference sequence). This CDR3 is 11 amino acids long. CDR3 coding DNA: TGTGCCAGCAGCCGGGAGAATGAGCAGTTCTTC. This codes for CASSRENEQFF.

The rearrangement joins TRBV12-2 to TRBJ1-5; the table's D call of TRBD1 was not tested on the DNA. TRBV12-2 is noted as a pseudogene. This CDR3 contains 16 residues. The CDR3 DNA follows: TGTGCAAGTCGCTCGCCCCGACAGGGAATGCCTCAGCCCCAGCATTTT. Protein product: CASRSPRQGMPQPQHF.

This clone appeared a few times. V gene TRBV21-1 combines with J gene TRBJ1-1. TRBV21-1 is given as a pseudogene. The CDR3 is 15 residues long. CDR3 coding DNA: TGTGCCAGCAGCAAAGAGGCAGCAATGAACACTGAAGCTTTCTTT. Its translation: CASSKEAAMNTEAFF.

The V and J genes are TRBV27 and TRBJ1-4; D is ambiguous. Trimming shortened V by 4 bases and J by 8 bases, and 8 bases separated the two germline ends. This CDR3 contains 12 residues. Germline-derived CDR1 and CDR2 are MNHEY and SMNVEV (reference sequence). For the CDR3, the DNA is TGTGCCAGCAGTTCAATGCGAGAAAAACTGTTTTTT. Protein: CASSSMREKLFF.

There are a few counts of this clone. The V and J genes are TRBV7-3 and TRBJ1-1; D is unclear. Trimming stripped 1 base from V and 1 base from J, with 7 bases between. The CDR3 runs to 14 residues. Per germline, CDR1 SGHTA and CDR2 FQGTGA. The CDR3 sequence: CASSLRAKNTEAFF. In nucleotides, the CDR3 is TGTGCCAGCAGCTTAAGGGCGAAGAACACTGAAGCTTTCTTT. Drawing the rest from reference TRBV7-3 and TRBJ1-1, the complete variable domain is GAGVSQTPSNKVTEKGKYVELRCDPISGHTALYWYRQSLGQGPEFLIYFQGTGAADDSGLPNDRFFAVRPEGSVSTLKIQRTERGDSAVYLCASSLRAKNTEAFFGQGTRLTVV.

The chain recombines TRBV4-3 with TRBJ1-4, with a weak D call TRBD1 (5 bases). The germline V gene encodes CDR1 LGHNA and CDR2 YSLEER. Trimming removed 5 bases from V and 4 bases from J, with 20 bases in between. The CDR3 covers 17 residues. In nucleotides, the CDR3 is TGCGCCAGCAGCGCCCCAACCGGGGCCCTTTTTAATGAAAAACTGTTTTTT. Protein sequence: CASSAPTGALFNEKLFF.

The chain carries TRBV29-1 and TRBJ1-3; D uncertain. CDR1 and CDR2 from the germline V gene are SQVTM and ANQGSEA. Trimming took off 2 bases at V and 1 base at J, with 12 bases between the two ends. The CDR3 sequence is 15 residues long. The CDR3 bases are TGCAGCGTTGAATCCCGGGGAAGATCTGGAAACACCATATATTTT. Encoded protein: CSVESRGRSGNTIYF.

This clone has more than one count but fewer than ten. The same CDR3 is also encoded by other DNA sequences in this sample. V usage is TRBV11-2 and J usage is TRBJ1-1, with D possibly matching TRBD1 (5 bases). With 5 bases removed from V and 5 bases from J, the gap between germline ends came to 21 bases. Germline V lookup: CDR1 SGHAT, CDR2 FQNNGV. The CDR3 covers 16 residues. The CDR3 nucleotides read TGTGCCAGCAGCCCCACGCCGGACGGGGGAGAAACTGAAGCTTTCTTT. Its protein is CASSPTPDGGETEAFF.

The chain is built from TRBV27 and TRBJ1-2, with 7 bases lining up with TRBD1. The CDR3 length is 15 residues. V dropped 4 bases and J dropped 3; count of bases not matched to a gene: 8. The germline V gene has CDR1 MNHEY and CDR2 SMNVEV (reference sequence). The CDR3 bases are TGTGCCAGCAGTTCAGTAATTCAGGGGGACTATGGCTACACCTTC. Encoded protein: CASSSVIQGDYGYTF.

This sequence joins TRBV11-2 and TRBJ1-1; tentative D call: TRBD1 (5 bases). Trimming pared 5 bases from V and 0 bases from J, leaving 13 bases between. CDR3 length: 15 amino acids. Germline V gene sequence: CDR1 SGHAT, CDR2 FQNNGV. The CDR3 reads CASSTAGLLNTEAFF. In DNA form, the CDR3 reads TGTGCCAGCAGCACCGCGGGACTGCTGAACACTGAAGCTTTCTTT.

The rearrangement links TRBV5-1 to TRBJ1-2; D uncertain. V lost 0 bases and J lost 8, with 8 bases in between. The CDR3 spans 12 residues. Germline CDR1 SGHRS, CDR2 YFSETQ. The CDR3 sequence: CASSLGGPGYTF. The CDR3 nucleotides are TGCGCCAGCAGCTTGGGCGGGCCGGGCTACACCTTC.

The rearrangement links TRBV4-2 to TRBJ2-2; TRBD2 matches at 7 bases. Germline lookup yields CDR1 LGHNA and CDR2 YNFKEQ. This CDR3 region has 17 residues. V lost 3 bases, J lost 1 base, and 8 bases stayed unmatched. The CDR3 region is CASSHRSGTKNTGELFF. The CDR3 DNA reads as TGTGCCAGCAGCCACCGATCCGGGACTAAGAACACCGGGGAGCTGTTTTTT.

The chain recombines TRBV18 with TRBJ1-2, with no clear D. The germline V gene has CDR1 KGHSH and CDR2 LQKENI. V was shortened by 3 bases and J by 1 base, with 18 bases between the two germline ends. CDR3 length: 17 amino acids. As DNA, the CDR3 is TGTGCCAGCTCACCCGGTCTCACGGGTTACCTTAACTATGGCTACACCTTC. Protein sequence: CASSPGLTGYLNYGYTF.

This chain links TRBV18 with TRBJ1-2; unclear D gene. This CDR3 is built from 16 residues. Trimming cost V 1 base and J 3 bases, with 15 bases left between them. CDR1 and CDR2 from the germline V gene are KGHSH and LQKENI. CDR3 amino acids: CASSPLGRQDHYGYTF. The CDR3 region has the DNA TGTGCCAGCTCACCACTCGGGCGTCAAGATCACTATGGCTACACCTTC.

This clone was recorded only once. This sequence joins TRBV6-5 and TRBJ1-2, with TRBD1 matching 7 bases. This CDR3 region has 13 residues. With V trimmed by 6 bases and J by 8 bases, 9 bases remained unmatched. The germline CDR1 and CDR2 sequences are MNHEY and SVGAGI. This chain's CDR3 is CASSRDRTGGYTF. Written as DNA, the CDR3 is TGTGCCAGCAGCCGGGACAGAACGGGCGGCTACACCTTC.

The chain has TRBV30 and TRBJ2-5; D is undetermined. This CDR3 contains 12 residues. Germline V gene sequence: CDR1 GTSNPN, CDR2 SVGIG (reference sequence). Trimming removed 0 bases at V and 1 base at J, with 3 bases between. The CDR3 sequence: CAWSVVQETQYF. The CDR3, as DNA: TGTGCCTGGAGTGTAGTCCAAGAGACCCAGTACTTC.

The J gene is TRBJ1-5, the V gene TRBV19, with 8 bases matching TRBD1. This CDR3 has 16 amino acids. Trimming cost V 1 base and J 7 bases; bases outside gene matches: 9. The germline V gene encodes CDR1 LNHDA and CDR2 SQIVND (reference sequence). The CDR3 region is CASSIVGQGAGQPQHF. CDR3 nucleotide sequence: TGTGCCAGTAGTATAGTAGGACAGGGAGCGGGCCAGCCCCAGCATTTT.